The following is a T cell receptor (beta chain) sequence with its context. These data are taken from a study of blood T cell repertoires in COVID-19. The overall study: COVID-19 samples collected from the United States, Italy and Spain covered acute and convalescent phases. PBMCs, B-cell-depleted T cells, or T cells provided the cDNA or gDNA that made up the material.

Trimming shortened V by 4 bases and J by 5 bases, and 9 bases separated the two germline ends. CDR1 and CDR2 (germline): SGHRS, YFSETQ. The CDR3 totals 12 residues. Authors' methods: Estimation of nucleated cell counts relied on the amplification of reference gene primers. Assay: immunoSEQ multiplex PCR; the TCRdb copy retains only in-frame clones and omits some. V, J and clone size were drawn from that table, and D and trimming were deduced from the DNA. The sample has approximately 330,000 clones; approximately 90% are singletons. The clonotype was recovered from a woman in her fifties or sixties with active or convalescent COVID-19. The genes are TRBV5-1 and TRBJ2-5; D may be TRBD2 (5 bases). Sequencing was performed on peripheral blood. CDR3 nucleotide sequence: TGCGCCAGCAGCAGATCGGGGGAGACCCAGTACTTC. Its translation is CASSRSGETQYF.